This TCR beta chain stems from a study of control samples from healthy donors and cancer patients. The method was immunoSEQ multiplex PCR; TCRdb's version includes in-frame clones alone and lacks a portion of them. Here the sample spans over 150,000 clones, approximately 92% being singletons. The source is a young man in good health. The sequencing input was blood.

CDR3 sequence: CASSFVDTQYF. The CDR3, as DNA: TGTGCCAGCAGCTTTGTAGATACGCAGTATTTT. The chain uses TRBV7-2 and TRBJ2-3, with D unresolved. The CDR3 is 11 residues long. The V end lost 3 bases, the J end lost 5 bases, and 3 bases lay between the germline ends. Looked up from germline, CDR1 is SGHTA and CDR2 is FQGNSA. Drawing the rest from reference TRBV7-2 and TRBJ2-3, the complete variable domain is GAGVSQSPSNKVTEKGKDVELRCDPISGHTALYWYRQSLGQGLEFLIYFQGNSAPDKSGLPSDRFSAERTGGSVSTLTIQRTQQEDSAVYLCASSFVDTQYFGPGTRLTVL.